These 2 T cell receptor beta chains came from one sample sequenced in a study of naive and memory T cell subsets. Whole-study results and caveats: Possibly reflecting memory cells re-expressing CD45RA, a few larger clonotypes occurred in naive repertoires, especially CD8.

Two oligonucleotides, mixed equimolar, formed the beta constant-region primer covering TRBC1 and TRBC2. Four rounds of PCR amplified the ligated cDNA using nested alpha and beta constant-region primers plus SP2. TCRdb re-called the UMI-ligation and nested PCR reads through MiXCR, storing one row per CDR3 protein. The sample carries 150,000 or so distinct CDR3 sequences, approximately 24% recorded once. These receptors have no identified antigens. Sequenced input: naive CD4+ T cells from blood. The receptor source for this set is a human donor in good health.

The chain has TRBV18 and TRBJ1-1; weak D call: TRBD1 (6 bases). CDR1 KGHSH and CDR2 LQKENI come from the germline V gene. The CDR3 has 13 residues. Trimming removed 3 bases from V and 4 bases from J, with 9 bases in between. The DNA for the CDR3 is TGTGCCAGCTCACCGGGGGCAGGCACTGAAGCTTTCTTT. This sequence encodes CASSPGAGTEAFF. The variable domain in full, with the rest retrieved from reference TRBV18 and TRBJ1-1, is NAGVMQNPRHLVRRRGQEARLRCSPMKGHSHVYWYRQLPEEGLKFMVYLQKENIIDESGMPKERFSAEFPKEGPSILRIQQVVRGDSAAYFCASSPGAGTEAFFGQGTRLTVV.

V gene TRBV7-9 combines with J gene TRBJ2-1; 15 bases are a match to TRBD2. The J segment lost 6 bases and the V segment lost 3 bases, leaving 6 bases of the junction unmatched. The CDR3 totals 17 residues. Germline loops: CDR1 SEHNR, CDR2 FQNEAQ (reference sequence). This CDR3 is CASSLAGTSGRFNEQFF. CDR3 sequence (DNA): TGTGCCAGCAGCTTGGCCGGGACTAGCGGGAGGTTCAATGAGCAGTTCTTC.